One and the same sample provided the 14 T cell receptor beta chains below, sequenced in a study of OX40 agonist ivuxolimab in advanced cancers. Generated by immunoSEQ multiplex PCR, the TCRdb table keeps only in-frame clones and is missing some. The profile shows tens of thousands of clones, roughly three quarters of them singletons. The source was CD4+ or CD8+ T cells sorted from blood, collected in a trial of the OX40 agonist ivuxolimab. The receptors were gathered from an adult with an advanced solid tumor such as melanoma, head and neck, liver or kidney cancer.

The gene calls are TRBV27 and TRBJ1-2; TRBD1 matches 8 bases. Losses at the gene ends were 3 bases for V and 2 bases for J; bases not matched to a gene: 8. CDR1 and CDR2 (germline): MNHEY, SMNVEV (reference sequence). CDR3 length: 16 residues. CDR3 residues: CASSLVFGTGNYGYTF. DNA for the CDR3: TGTGCCAGCAGTTTGGTATTCGGGACAGGCAACTATGGCTACACCTTC.

This rearrangement joins TRBV11-2 to TRBJ2-6; maybe TRBD1 (6 bases). Per germline, CDR1 SGHAT and CDR2 FQNNGV. There are 17 residues in the CDR3. V dropped 1 base and J dropped 2 bases, with 12 bases sitting between them. The CDR3 nucleotides read TGTGCCAGCAGCTTAGCCACAGGGATTACTGGGGCCAACGTCCTGACTTTC. Its protein is CASSLATGITGANVLTF.

This chain connects TRBV7-7 to TRBJ2-1; D possibly corresponds to TRBD1 (6 bases). Germline V CDR1 and CDR2: SSHAT, FNYEAQ (reference sequence). The CDR3 covers 15 residues. Trimming shortened V by 1 base and J by 3 bases, and 10 bases separated the two germline ends. The CDR3 loop reads CASSLDRESYNEQFF. Written as DNA, the CDR3 is TGTGCCAGCAGCTTAGACAGGGAAAGCTACAATGAGCAGTTCTTC.

CDR3 sequence: CASSLMAGGQETQYF. CDR3 bases: TGCGCCAGCAGCTTAATGGCGGGAGGGCAAGAGACCCAGTACTTC. V is TRBV5-1 and J is TRBJ2-5; 9 bases align to TRBD2. The germline gives CDR1 SGHRS, CDR2 YFSETQ. V lost 2 bases, J lost 2 bases, and 4 bases stayed unmatched. The CDR3 has 15 residues.

This clone was observed once. This chain joins TRBV6-5 and TRBJ2-3; 7 bases match TRBD1. The CDR3 runs 14 residues. Trimming at V came to 5 bases and at J to 0 bases, leaving 2 bases not matched to a gene. Looked up from germline, CDR1 is MNHEY and CDR2 is SVGAGI. The CDR3 protein is CASSRDSSTDTQYF. The CDR3 region has the DNA TGTGCCAGCAGTCGGGACAGTAGCACAGATACGCAGTATTTT.

V is TRBV5-6 and J is TRBJ2-7; 9 bases map to TRBD2. The germline gives CDR1 SGHDT, CDR2 YYEEEE. Losses at the gene ends were 3 bases for V and 4 bases for J; bases not matched to a gene: 17. The CDR3 loop spans 18 amino acids. CDR3: CASSSRVAGGPRPYEQYF. In DNA form, the CDR3 reads TGTGCCAGCAGCTCACGCGTGGCGGGAGGGCCACGGCCTTACGAGCAGTACTTC.

The rearrangement links TRBV11-3 to TRBJ2-5; D is uncertain. Looked up from germline, CDR1 is SGHNT and CDR2 is YENEEA. The CDR3 is made up of 13 amino acids. Trimming removed 4 bases at V and 5 bases at J, with 11 bases between. The CDR3 protein is CASSYPIWETQYF. The CDR3, as DNA: TGTGCCAGCAGCTACCCGATTTGGGAGACCCAGTACTTC.

CDR3 region: CASSLEGQGHQPQHF. The CDR3 bases are TGCGCCAGCAGCTTGGAGGGACAGGGGCATCAGCCCCAGCATTTT. This chain joins TRBV5-1 and TRBJ1-5; 10 bases align to TRBD1. CDR1 and CDR2 (germline): SGHRS, YFSETQ. V lost 0 bases and J lost 5; bases outside the gene matches: 2. This CDR3 has 15 residues.

The CDR3 region is CAWSVLRGLGETQYF. CDR3 bases: TGTGCCTGGAGTGTACTTAGGGGACTAGGAGAGACCCAGTACTTC. The J gene is TRBJ2-5, the V gene TRBV30; 8 bases align to TRBD2. The CDR3 runs to 15 residues. In germline, CDR1 is GTSNPN, CDR2 SVGIG (reference sequence). The J segment lost 4 bases and the V segment lost 0 bases, leaving 7 bases of the junction unmatched.

The chain couples TRBV27 to TRBJ1-2; D is unclear. CDR1 and CDR2 (germline): MNHEY, SMNVEV (reference sequence). The V end was cut by 3 bases, the J end by 4 bases, with 12 bases between. The CDR3 spans 14 residues. CDR3 DNA: TGTGCCAGCAGTTTCCGGGAAATAGGCTATGGCTACACCTTC. Its translation: CASSFREIGYGYTF.

V usage is TRBV10-3 and J usage is TRBJ2-3; 12 bases agree with TRBD2. V was pared by 4 bases and J by 0 bases, with 5 bases of the junction left unmatched. This CDR3 has 17 amino acids. Per the germline V gene, CDR1 is ENHRY and CDR2 is SYGVKD. In DNA form, the CDR3 reads TGTGCCATCAGTGGACTAGCGGGAGATATTAGCACAGATACGCAGTATTTT. Translating gives CAISGLAGDISTDTQYF.

The rearrangement joins TRBV7-8 to TRBJ1-1, with D perhaps matching TRBD1 (6 bases). V was clipped by 5 bases and J by 3 bases, with 10 bases between them. CDR1 is SGHVS, CDR2 FQNEAQ, per germline. This CDR3 has 13 residues. For the CDR3, the DNA is TGTGCCAGCAGCCTGTCAGGGGACACTGAAGCTTTCTTT. It translates to CASSLSGDTEAFF.

The V gene is TRBV10-3, the J gene TRBJ1-1, with 7 nucleotides matching TRBD1. Unmatched junction bases numbered 12, after V lost 5 bases and J lost 0 bases. Germline CDR1 and CDR2: ENHRY and SYGVKD. The CDR3 loop spans 17 amino acids. CDR3 region: CAISPGGTDNMNTEAFF. The DNA of the CDR3 is TGTGCCATCAGTCCCGGCGGGACAGATAACATGAACACTGAAGCTTTCTTT.

The rearrangement uses TRBV5-1 and TRBJ2-1, with D hard to call. Trimming removed 0 bases at V and 8 bases at J, with 6 bases between. Germline CDR1 is SGHRS and CDR2 is YFSETQ. The CDR3 loop spans 12 amino acids. The DNA for the CDR3 is TGCGCCAGCAGCTTGGACGGCGATGAGCAGTTCTTC. Amino acid sequence: CASSLDGDEQFF.